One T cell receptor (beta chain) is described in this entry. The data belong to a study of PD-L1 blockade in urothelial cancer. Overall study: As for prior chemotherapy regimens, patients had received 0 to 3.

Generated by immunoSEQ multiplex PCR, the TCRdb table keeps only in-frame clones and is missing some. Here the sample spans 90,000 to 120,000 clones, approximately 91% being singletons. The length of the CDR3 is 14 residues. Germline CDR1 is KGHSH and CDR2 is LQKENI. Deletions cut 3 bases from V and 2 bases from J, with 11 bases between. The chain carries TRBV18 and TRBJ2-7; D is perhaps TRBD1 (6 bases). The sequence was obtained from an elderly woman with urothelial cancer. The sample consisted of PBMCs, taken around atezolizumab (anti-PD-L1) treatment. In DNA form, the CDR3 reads TGTGCCAGCTCACCGGTGACAGGCACCTACGAGCAGTACTTC. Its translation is CASSPVTGTYEQYF.